The 10 T cell receptor beta chains below all came from one sample that was sequenced in a study of cytomegalovirus exposure and HLA in healthy donors. In the PCR, 60 Vbeta and 13 Jbeta primers were used. TCRdb keeps only in-frame clones here, not all; method: immunoSEQ multiplex PCR. This sample has about 57,000 clones, with about 77% found just once. Sequencing was performed on PBMCs. The receptors were sampled from a man under 40 in good health and CMV-seropositive.

V and J are TRBV11-2 and TRBJ1-5; tentatively, D is TRBD1 (5 bases). Trimming shortened V by 5 bases and J by 2 bases, and 10 bases separated the two germline ends. The V gene's germline CDR1 is SGHAT and CDR2 FQNNGV. The CDR3 runs 14 residues. CDR3 sequence reads: CASSELQGNQPQHF. In DNA, the CDR3 is TGTGCCAGCAGCGAACTACAGGGCAATCAGCCCCAGCATTTT.

In DNA, the CDR3 is TGTGCCAGCAGTTCGTCGGGGGGCGACAGGACTGAAGCTTTCTTT. Protein product: CASSSSGGDRTEAFF. This chain joins TRBV6-5 and TRBJ1-1; tentative D call: TRBD1 (6 bases). The CDR3 sequence is 15 residues long. Germline V gene sequence: CDR1 MNHEY, CDR2 SVGAGI. With 4 bases removed from V and 5 bases from J, the gap between germline ends came to 17 bases.

The chain joins TRBV11-2 to TRBJ2-7, with 8 bases lining up with TRBD2. Germline assignment: CDR1 SGHAT and CDR2 FQNNGV. V lost 6 bases, J lost 7 bases, and 5 bases stayed unmatched. This CDR3 contains 12 residues. As DNA, the CDR3 is TGTGCCAGCAGTATCCCGGGGGGGGAGCAGTACTTC. Protein product: CASSIPGGEQYF.

This rearrangement joins TRBV30 to TRBJ1-2, with D tentatively TRBD1 (5 bases). The CDR3 consists of 14 residues. Germline V gives CDR1 GTSNPN, CDR2 SVGIG (reference sequence). Trimming removed 4 bases at V and 5 bases at J, with 17 bases between. In DNA, the CDR3 is TGTGCCTGGACTGGGGGGGGACCGGCTTATGGCTACACCTTC. Its translation: CAWTGGGPAYGYTF.

The chain combines TRBV9 with TRBJ2-1; 9 nucleotides agree with TRBD2. The CDR3 extends over 16 amino acids. The V gene's germline CDR1 is SGDLS and CDR2 YYNGEE. Unmatched junction bases numbered 5, after V lost 4 bases and J lost 0 bases. CDR3 sequence: CASSLEAGGSYNEQFF. CDR3 coding DNA: TGTGCCAGCAGCCTAGAAGCGGGGGGCTCCTACAATGAGCAGTTCTTC.

V is TRBV10-3 and J is TRBJ2-2; D call uncertain. V was pared by 8 bases and J by 10 bases, with 20 bases between. The CDR3 extends over 14 amino acids. Germline V gene sequence: CDR1 ENHRY, CDR2 SYGVKD. CDR3 sequence reads: CAIGPSSESAELFF. CDR3 bases: TGTGCCATCGGGCCATCCTCTGAGTCTGCGGAGCTGTTTTTT.

The CDR3 region is CASSTGDLPRVAFF. The CDR3, as DNA: TGTGCCAGTAGTACCGGGGACTTACCCAGGGTAGCTTTCTTT. The V call is TRBV19, the J call TRBJ1-1; D is perhaps TRBD1 (5 bases). The CDR3 totals 14 residues. Trimming cost V 4 bases and J 10 bases, with 19 bases left between them. Germline V lookup: CDR1 LNHDA, CDR2 SQIVND (reference sequence). The full variable domain, in which reference TRBV19 and TRBJ1-1 provide the parts outside the CDR3, is DGGITQSPKYLFRKEGQNVTLSCEQNLNHDAMYWYRQDPGQGLRLIYYSQIVNDFQKGDIAEGYSVSREKKESFPLTVTSAQKNPTAFYLCASSTGDLPRVAFFGQGTRLTVV.

The genes are TRBV27 and TRBJ1-1, with 8 bases identical to TRBD1. Germline CDR1 MNHEY, CDR2 SMNVEV (reference sequence). Trimming took 4 bases from V and 0 from J; bases not matched to a gene: 7. CDR3 length equals 16 residues. The CDR3 is CASSYRGGIMNTEAFF. CDR3 sequence (DNA): TGTGCCAGCAGTTACAGGGGGGGAATAATGAACACTGAAGCTTTCTTT.

The rearrangement links TRBV30 to TRBJ1-2, with D unresolved. The V end was cut by 2 bases, the J end by 7 bases, with 5 bases between. Per the germline V gene, CDR1 is GTSNPN and CDR2 is SVGIG (reference sequence). This CDR3 comprises 10 residues. CDR3 in DNA: TGTGCCTGGAGTCGCGGTGGCTACACCTTC. Protein: CAWSRGGYTF.

V and J are TRBV5-1 and TRBJ1-1; D is ambiguous. The germline V gene has CDR1 SGHRS and CDR2 YFSETQ. This CDR3 has 13 residues. V lost 1 base and J lost 3, with 7 bases in between. The CDR3 nucleotides read TGCGCCAGCAGCTTGCTTGAGGACACTGAAGCTTTCTTT. Translating it yields CASSLLEDTEAFF. Full variable domain (rest looked up from reference TRBV5-1 and TRBJ1-1): KAGVTQTPRYLIKTRGQQVTLSCSPISGHRSVSWYQQTPGQGLQFLFEYFSETQRNKGNFPGRFSGRQFSNSRSEMNVSTLELGDSALYLCASSLLEDTEAFFGQGTRLTVV.